Following are 32 T cell receptor beta chains from one sample sequenced in a study of regulatory T cells in long-lasting Graves disease. Time point in this sample: newly diagnosed GD, antithyroid drugs for less than 3 months. After RNA was extracted from PBMCs, the TCR library was made from it. In building TCR beta libraries, iRepertoire HTBI primers were used together with Arm-PCR of CDR3 regions. TCRdb recomputed calls from the multiplex PCR reads with MiXCR, one row per CDR3 protein. Here the sample spans fewer than 500,000 distinct CDR3 sequences, 15% to 20% being singletons. This same sample was also part of a study on T cells in Graves' hyperthyroidism and ophthalmopathy.

The input for sequencing was peripheral blood mononuclear cells (PBMCs), taken at new diagnosis, from a patient treated with antithyroid drugs. These receptors all stem from a man between 35 and 55 years old with Graves disease.

In its sample, this clonotype was seen many times. The chain employs TRBV3-1 and TRBJ2-7; D is unclear. The V end lost 0 bases, the J end lost 5 bases, and 5 bases lay between the germline ends. This CDR3 has 12 residues. Germline CDR1 and CDR2: LGHDT and YNNKEL (reference sequence). Here the CDR3 reads CASSQEDHEQYF. The DNA for the CDR3 is TGTGCCAGCAGCCAAGAGGACCACGAGCAGTACTTC.

Note on this clonotype: This sequence may be a read error, since a much larger clone differs from it by one base. The chain combines TRBV6-1 with TRBJ1-1, with TRBD1 matching 11 bases. Looked up from germline, CDR1 is MNHNS and CDR2 is SASEGT. This CDR3 spans 15 amino acids. CDR3 nucleotide sequence: TGTGCCAGCAGGCCTGCCGGACAGGGGGCTTCCGGAGCTTCCTTT. This gives the protein CASRPAGQGASGASF.

This clonotype has ten or more counts. CDR3 in amino acids: CASSQGGRSYEQYF. DNA of the CDR3: TGTGCCAGCAGCCAAGGCGGGAGATCCTACGAGCAGTACTTC. The gene calls are TRBV3-1 and TRBJ2-7, with 7 nucleotides matching TRBD2. V lost 1 base and J lost 1; bases outside the gene matches: 1. The CDR3 length is 14 residues. The germline V gene has CDR1 LGHDT and CDR2 YNNKEL (reference sequence).

The table lists this clonotype with many counts. The rearrangement joins TRBV2 to TRBJ2-1, with D perhaps TRBD2 (6 bases). The CDR3 totals 15 residues. V was pared by 5 bases and J by 0 bases, with 11 bases between. Germline V gene sequence: CDR1 SNHLY, CDR2 FYNNEI. Here the CDR3 reads CASSRASDSYNEQFF. CDR3 DNA sequence: TGTGCCAGCAGTCGGGCTAGCGACTCCTACAATGAGCAGTTCTTC.

This clonotype was observed a handful of times. The chain recombines TRBV7-8 with TRBJ2-2, with a weak D call TRBD2 (5 bases). There are 15 residues in the CDR3. Trimming took off 0 bases at V and 6 bases at J, with 11 bases between the two ends. In germline, CDR1 is SGHVS, CDR2 FQNEAQ. The CDR3, as DNA: TGTGCCAGCAGCTTAGCGCTAGCCAGCGCCGGGGAGCTGTTTTTT. Translating gives CASSLALASAGELFF. The full variable domain, rest sourced from reference TRBV7-8 and TRBJ2-2, is GAGVSQSPRYKVAKRGQDVALRCDPISGHVSLFWYQQALGQGPEFLTYFQNEAQLDKSGLPSDRFFAERPEGSVSTLKIQRTQQEDSAVYLCASSLALASAGELFFGEGSRLTVL.

This clonotype was picked up many times. The V call is TRBV5-1, the J call TRBJ2-7; D possibly corresponds to TRBD1 (6 bases). From germline, CDR1 is SGHRS and CDR2 YFSETQ. With 7 bases removed from V and 2 bases from J, the gap between germline ends came to 13 bases. The CDR3 extends over 13 amino acids. CDR3 nucleotides: TGCGCCAGCGGTACAGGGCCTCCCTACGAGCAGTACTTC. This encodes CASGTGPPYEQYF. The whole variable domain, filled in from reference TRBV5-1 and TRBJ2-7, reads KAGVTQTPRYLIKTRGQQVTLSCSPISGHRSVSWYQQTPGQGLQFLFEYFSETQRNKGNFPGRFSGRQFSNSRSEMNVSTLELGDSALYLCASGTGPPYEQYFGPGTRLTVT.

This clonotype was found once. The chain employs TRBV10-3 and TRBJ1-1; D may be TRBD1 (6 bases). With 3 bases removed from V and 3 bases from J, the gap between germline ends came to 11 bases. From germline, CDR1 is ENHRY and CDR2 SYGVKD. CDR3 length: 14 amino acids. Here the CDR3 reads CAISEGTLDTEAFF. The CDR3 nucleotides read TGTGCCATCAGTGAAGGGACACTGGACACTGAAGCTTTCTTT.

This clonotype was recorded at least ten times. The chain uses TRBV11-2 and TRBJ2-3, with a tentative D call TRBD1 (5 bases). This CDR3 region has 13 residues. The ends were cut back, 3 bases at V and 3 bases at J, with 7 bases in the middle. CDR1 SGHAT and CDR2 FQNNGV come from the germline V gene. CDR3 nucleotide sequence: TGTGCCAGCAGCTTCCAGGGAACAGATACGCAGTATTTT. Residues: CASSFQGTDTQYF.

This clonotype was found many times. The chain links TRBV14 to TRBJ2-2; 7 positions agree with TRBD1. CDR1 and CDR2 from the germline V gene are SGHDN and FVKESK. The CDR3 loop spans 15 amino acids. Germline trimming cut 5 bases from V and 1 base from J; bases unmatched to any gene: 4. The DNA of the CDR3 is TGTGCCAGCAGCGACCACAGGGGGAACACCGGGGAGCTGTTTTTT. Encoded protein: CASSDHRGNTGELFF.

This clonotype has ten or more counts. The chain uses TRBV3-1 and TRBJ2-1; D is perhaps TRBD2 (5 bases). This CDR3 has 13 residues. V was pared by 3 bases and J by 10 bases, with 13 bases between. The V gene's germline CDR1 is LGHDT and CDR2 YNNKEL (reference sequence). CDR3 nucleotide sequence: TGTGCCAGCAGCCAGCCCGAGAGGGTGGAGCAGTTCTTC. This codes for CASSQPERVEQFF.

This clonotype was recorded at least ten times. This CDR3 is CASSLMTGDYEQYF. As DNA, the CDR3 is TGTGCCAGCAGTCTGATGACAGGGGATTACGAGCAGTACTTC. The chain recombines TRBV27 with TRBJ2-7; 8 nucleotides agree with TRBD1. This CDR3 region has 14 residues. Trimming took 5 bases from V and 4 from J; bases not matched to a gene: 7. CDR1 is MNHEY, CDR2 SMNVEV, per germline (reference sequence).

This clonotype came up many times. This chain uses TRBV11-3 with TRBJ1-1; D is unresolved. Deletions cut 2 bases from V and 8 bases from J, with 6 bases between. The V gene's germline CDR1 is SGHNT and CDR2 YENEEA. The CDR3 spans 11 residues. CDR3 DNA sequence: TGTGCCAGCAGCTTATCCGGAGAAGCTTTCTTT. Protein: CASSLSGEAFF.

This clonotype occurred many times. The V gene is TRBV12-3 or TRBV12-4, the J gene TRBJ2-7; D unclear. The CDR3 extends over 16 amino acids. Trimming removed 5 bases from V and 6 bases from J, with 23 bases in between. CDR3 bases: TGTGCCAGCAGTCGATCCGATTGGATCGAAAACGGCGAGCAGTACTTC. Encoded protein: CASSRSDWIENGEQYF.

This clonotype was seen ten or more times. V usage is TRBV28 and J usage is TRBJ2-7, with 8 bases identical to TRBD1. Germline loops: CDR1 MDHEN, CDR2 SYDVKM. Trimming removed 4 bases from V and 4 bases from J; junction bases left unmatched: 9. The CDR3 has 15 residues. The CDR3 protein is CASSSPGQDPYEQYF. The CDR3 coding sequence is TGTGCCAGCAGTTCGCCGGGACAGGACCCGTACGAGCAGTACTTC.

This clonotype was found a few times. This chain joins TRBV19 and TRBJ1-1, with D possibly being TRBD1 (6 bases). V was shortened by 9 bases and J by 2 bases, with 10 bases between the two germline ends. Germline CDR1 reads LNHDA; CDR2 reads SQIVND (reference sequence). This CDR3 has 12 amino acids. CDR3 in DNA: TGTGCCAGCCAGACAGGTAACACTGAAGCTTTCTTT. Amino acids: CASQTGNTEAFF.

A few counts support this clonotype. The V gene is TRBV30, the J gene TRBJ2-7; the match to TRBD2 covers 8 bases. J gave up 5 bases and V 2 bases, and 11 bases lay outside the gene matches. The CDR3 consists of 15 residues. Looked up from germline, CDR1 is GTSNPN and CDR2 is SVGIG (reference sequence). The chain's CDR3 is CAWSRESGRTHEQYF. For the CDR3, the DNA is TGTGCCTGGAGTCGCGAGAGCGGGAGAACACACGAGCAGTACTTC.

The chain employs TRBV12-3 or TRBV12-4 and TRBJ2-7; D ambiguous. The CDR3 is made up of 14 amino acids. V gave up 2 bases and J gave up 7 bases, with 15 bases separating them. The CDR3 DNA reads TGTGCCAGCAGTTTAATGGCTTCTTACAATGAGCAGTACTTC. Encoded protein: CASSLMASYNEQYF.

In this sample, this clonotype turned up many times. V is TRBV20-1 and J is TRBJ2-4, with a possible D match to TRBD2 (6 bases). CDR1 is DFQATT, CDR2 SNEGSKA, per germline (reference sequence). V lost 6 bases and J lost 1, with 10 bases in between. The CDR3 extends over 13 amino acids. The CDR3 coding sequence is TGCAGTGCCGGCGGGGCGGCCAAAAACATTCAGTACTTC. It specifies CSAGGAAKNIQYF.

Many counts were recorded for this clonotype. This rearrangement joins TRBV27 to TRBJ2-3; a weak D match, TRBD2 (5 bases). This CDR3 is 18 amino acids long. Germline V gene data show CDR1 as MNHEY and CDR2 as SMNVEV (reference sequence). V lost 5 bases to trimming and J lost 1 base, with 22 bases between them. The CDR3 DNA follows: TGTGCCAGCAGTCCAGTCGTAGGGCGGGCGGTGGGCACAGATACGCAGTATTTT. Its protein product is CASSPVVGRAVGTDTQYF.

This clonotype was recorded many times. The genes are TRBV2 and TRBJ1-5; no clear D gene. CDR3 length: 14 residues. The V gene lost 5 bases and the J gene lost 8 bases, with 16 bases spanning the gap. Germline V gene sequence: CDR1 SNHLY, CDR2 FYNNEI. CDR3 nucleotides: TGTGCCAGCAGTTCCGACGGGTTCTGGAAGCCCCAGCATTTT. Translated, it gives CASSSDGFWKPQHF. Full variable domain (missing parts from reference TRBV2 and TRBJ1-5): EPEVTQTPSHQVTQMGQEVILRCVPISNHLYFYWYRQILGQKVEFLVSFYNNEISEKSEIFDDQFSVERPDGSNFTLKIRSTKLEDSAMYFCASSSDGFWKPQHFGDGTRLSIL.

The rearrangement links TRBV10-3 to TRBJ2-3; D tentatively reads TRBD1 or TRBD2 (5 bases each). With 7 bases removed from V and 0 bases from J, the gap between germline ends came to 11 bases. This CDR3 region has 14 residues. The germline V gene has CDR1 ENHRY and CDR2 SYGVKD. The CDR3 DNA reads as TGTGCCATCAATGGGGACCCTAGCACAGATACGCAGTATTTT. Protein sequence: CAINGDPSTDTQYF.

The sample holds many counts of this clonotype. The chain is built from TRBV28 and TRBJ1-2; D not certain. The CDR3 runs to 13 residues. Germline V gene sequence: CDR1 MDHEN, CDR2 SYDVKM. V was trimmed by 5 bases and J by 4 bases, leaving 11 bases between them. CDR3 sequence reads: CASSRRNSYGYTF. The CDR3 DNA reads as TGTGCCAGCAGTAGGAGGAATTCCTATGGCTACACCTTC.

This clonotype was picked up many times. The rearrangement links TRBV5-4 to TRBJ1-1; D gene uncertain. Trimming removed 4 bases at V and 6 bases at J, with 7 bases between. This CDR3 is built from 11 residues. The germline V gene encodes CDR1 SGHNT and CDR2 YYREEE (reference sequence). DNA for the CDR3: TGTGCCAGCAGCCGCGGATCTGAAGCTTTCTTT. It translates to CASSRGSEAFF. Complete variable domain (other parts from reference TRBV5-4 and TRBJ1-1): ETGVTQSPTHLIKTRGQQVTLRCSSQSGHNTVSWYQQALGQGPQFIFQYYREEENGRGNFPPRFSGLQFPNYSSELNVNALELDDSALYLCASSRGSEAFFGQGTRLTVV.

This clonotype was seen more than once but under ten times. The chain joins TRBV9 to TRBJ2-3, with TRBD1 matching over 7 bases. Unmatched junction bases numbered 1, after V lost 0 bases and J lost 3 bases. The CDR3 sequence is 14 residues long. Looked up from germline, CDR1 is SGDLS and CDR2 is YYNGEE. CDR3 region: CASSVETGTDTQYF. CDR3 sequence (DNA): TGTGCCAGCAGCGTAGAGACAGGGACAGATACGCAGTATTTT.

The chain carries TRBV7-3 and TRBJ2-1; 8 bases line up with TRBD1. Germline assignment: CDR1 SGHTA and CDR2 FQGTGA. There are 13 residues in the CDR3. Trimming removed 3 bases from V and 10 bases from J; junction bases left unmatched: 5. CDR3 amino acids: CASSLDREWEQFF. The CDR3 DNA reads as TGTGCCAGCAGCTTGGACAGGGAATGGGAGCAGTTCTTC.

The V and J genes are TRBV7-9 and TRBJ2-5; no firm D call. The germline V gene encodes CDR1 SEHNR and CDR2 FQNEAQ (reference sequence). This CDR3 has 15 amino acids. V was shortened by 2 bases and J by 0 bases, with 10 bases between the two germline ends. CDR3: CASSLPTANQETQYF. The CDR3 DNA follows: TGTGCCAGCAGCTTACCGACTGCCAACCAAGAGACCCAGTACTTC.

This clonotype was seen many times. The chain couples TRBV28 to TRBJ2-7, with D possibly TRBD1 on 6 matching bases. The V gene's germline CDR1 is MDHEN and CDR2 SYDVKM. The CDR3 length is 14 residues. Trimming removed 3 bases at V and 2 bases at J, with 11 bases between. CDR3 sequence: CASSFRGRTYEQYF. The CDR3 DNA is TGTGCCAGCAGTTTCAGGGGCAGAACCTACGAGCAGTACTTC. The full variable domain, rest sourced from reference TRBV28 and TRBJ2-7, is DVKVTQSSRYLVKRTGEKVFLECVQDMDHENMFWYRQDPGLGLRLIYFSYDVKMKEKGDIPEGYSVSREKKERFSLILESASTNQTSMYLCASSFRGRTYEQYFGPGTRLTVT.

This clonotype was detected ten times or more. This chain links TRBV5-1 with TRBJ1-1; the match to TRBD1 covers 7 bases. The CDR3 consists of 12 residues. The V gene's germline CDR1 is SGHRS and CDR2 YFSETQ. V trimming: 3 bases; J trimming: 7 bases; junction bases outside the gene matches: 3. CDR3 sequence reads: CASSSYRGEAFF. CDR3 DNA sequence: TGCGCCAGCAGCTCTTACAGGGGTGAAGCTTTCTTT.

The rearrangement joins TRBV9 to TRBJ2-5; perhaps TRBD1 as D (6 bases). CDR3 length equals 16 residues. The V end was cut by 4 bases, the J end by 4 bases, with 20 bases between. Germline CDR1 reads SGDLS; CDR2 reads YYNGEE. CDR3 nucleotides: TGTGCCAGCAGCTTCCGAGGGACAAGAGATTTAGAGACCCAGTACTTC. It yields the protein CASSFRGTRDLETQYF.

This clonotype was picked up a small number of times. The genes are TRBV6-1 and TRBJ2-3, with 8 bases lining up with TRBD2. Germline loops: CDR1 MNHNS, CDR2 SASEGT. V lost 7 bases, J lost 3 bases, and 15 bases stayed unmatched. CDR3 length: 17 amino acids. CDR3 sequence reads: CASKGFKRECLTDTQYF. The CDR3 DNA is TGTGCCAGCAAGGGGTTCAAGCGGGAGTGCCTAACAGATACGCAGTATTTT.

This clonotype was recorded many times. The genes are TRBV30 and TRBJ2-2; D ambiguous. Germline CDR1 and CDR2: GTSNPN and SVGIG (reference sequence). The CDR3 totals 13 residues. V was shortened by 0 bases and J by 6 bases, with 8 bases between the two germline ends. This CDR3 is CAWSVQLAGELFF. CDR3 sequence (DNA): TGTGCCTGGAGTGTACAGCTAGCCGGGGAGCTGTTTTTT.

In its sample, this clonotype was seen many times. CDR3 amino acids: CSARDVRGDRVNTEAFF. The CDR3 nucleotides read TGCAGTGCTAGAGATGTACGAGGTGACAGAGTGAACACTGAAGCTTTCTTT. The genes are TRBV20-1 and TRBJ1-1; TRBD1 might be the D (5 bases). The CDR3 runs to 17 residues. The germline V gene has CDR1 DFQATT and CDR2 SNEGSKA (reference sequence). V was clipped by 0 bases and J by 0 bases, with 17 bases between them.